These 9 T cell receptor beta chains were all obtained from the same sample, sequenced in a study of pediatric ulcerative colitis. Sequencing used immunoSEQ multiplex PCR; TCRdb keeps in-frame clones, though not all of them. This sample yields approximately 9,000 clones, of which around 90% are seen a single time; 7% belongs to the top ten. Sequencing used blood. The source of these receptors is a girl between 5 and 17 years old with moderate ulcerative colitis.

This rearrangement joins TRBV28 to TRBJ2-3; the match to TRBD1 covers 9 bases. Germline assignment: CDR1 MDHEN and CDR2 SYDVKM. J was trimmed by 3 bases and V by 2 bases; bases with no gene match: 3. The CDR3 consists of 15 residues. CDR3 DNA sequence: TGTGCCAGCAGTTTACTACAGGGGGCAACAGATACGCAGTATTTT. Protein: CASSLLQGATDTQYF. The whole variable domain, remainder taken from reference TRBV28 and TRBJ2-3, is DVKVTQSSRYLVKRTGEKVFLECVQDMDHENMFWYRQDPGLGLRLIYFSYDVKMKEKGDIPEGYSVSREKKERFSLILESASTNQTSMYLCASSLLQGATDTQYFGPGTRLTVL.

CDR3 protein: CASSVGAGASYEQYF. The CDR3 coding sequence is TGTGCCAGCAGCGTCGGGGCAGGGGCCTCCTACGAGCAGTACTTC. This chain links TRBV9 with TRBJ2-7, with a weak D call TRBD1 (6 bases). The V and J ends lost 2 bases and 0 bases respectively, with 12 bases between them. CDR1 is SGDLS and CDR2 is YYNGEE in the germline V gene. The CDR3 length is 15 residues.

The chain joins TRBV19 to TRBJ2-1; 9 bases map to TRBD2. The V gene's germline CDR1 is LNHDA and CDR2 SQIVND (reference sequence). CDR3 size: 14 residues. V shed 7 bases and J 4 bases; nucleotides not matched to a gene: 5. The chain's CDR3 is CASTHAGGYNEQFF. In nucleotides, the CDR3 is TGTGCCAGTACCCATGCGGGGGGGTACAATGAGCAGTTCTTC. Combining the CDR3 with reference TRBV19 and TRBJ2-1 gives the whole variable domain DGGITQSPKYLFRKEGQNVTLSCEQNLNHDAMYWYRQDPGQGLRLIYYSQIVNDFQKGDIAEGYSVSREKKESFPLTVTSAQKNPTAFYLCASTHAGGYNEQFFGPGTRLTVL.

The V call is TRBV19, the J call TRBJ2-6; TRBD1 might be the D (5 bases). The CDR3 totals 17 residues. V was pared by 6 bases and J by 2 bases, with 17 bases between. CDR1 LNHDA and CDR2 SQIVND come from the germline V gene (reference sequence). CDR3 sequence reads: CASSSIPQGTGANVLTF. In DNA form, the CDR3 reads TGTGCCAGTAGCTCTATCCCTCAGGGTACTGGGGCCAACGTCCTGACTTTC.

The rearrangement links TRBV27 to TRBJ1-1; D possibly corresponds to TRBD1 (5 bases). Germline V gives CDR1 MNHEY, CDR2 SMNVEV (reference sequence). Trimming pared 5 bases from V and 2 bases from J, leaving 12 bases between. This CDR3 region has 14 residues. CDR3 amino acids: CASSPIDRNTEAFF. The CDR3 bases are TGTGCCAGCAGTCCCATAGACAGAAACACTGAAGCTTTCTTT.

The rearrangement joins TRBV7-6 to TRBJ2-7, with 7 bases aligning to TRBD1. V was clipped by 3 bases and J by 3 bases; unmatched bases: 8. Germline assignment: CDR1 SGHVS and CDR2 FNYEAQ. CDR3 size: 15 residues. The CDR3 loop reads CASSLRQGPIYEQYF. CDR3 DNA: TGTGCCAGCAGCTTGAGACAGGGTCCCATCTACGAGCAGTACTTC.

The rearrangement uses TRBV6-1 and TRBJ1-1; D is uncertain. Germline CDR1 MNHNS, CDR2 SASEGT. The CDR3 has 12 residues. The V and J ends lost 5 bases and 7 bases respectively, with 11 bases between them. CDR3 in DNA: TGTGCCAGCAGTCCCCGGACCCTTGAAGCTTTCTTT. This sequence encodes CASSPRTLEAFF.

The CDR3 nucleotides read TGTGCCAGCAGCTTTGGGGGGGTTCCCGGGGAGCTGTTTTTT. Translating it yields CASSFGGVPGELFF. V usage is TRBV5-4 and J usage is TRBJ2-2; the match to TRBD2 covers 7 bases. CDR3 length: 14 residues. With V trimmed by 2 bases and J by 6 bases, 4 bases remained unmatched. Per germline, CDR1 SGHNT and CDR2 YYREEE (reference sequence).

The V call is TRBV30, the J call TRBJ2-2, with 7 bases identical to TRBD1. Germline V CDR1 and CDR2: GTSNPN, SVGIG (reference sequence). With 0 bases clipped from V and 5 bases from J, the junction kept 0 bases outside the gene matches. The CDR3 spans 13 residues. The CDR3 DNA sequence: TGTGCCTGGAGTGTACAGGGGACCGGGGAGCTGTTTTTT. Its translation is CAWSVQGTGELFF.